The clone carrying this T cell receptor (beta chain) occurred many times. This sample is part of a study of T cells after yellow fever vaccination. 5'RACE template switching produced TCR cDNA carrying a universal primer site and UMIs. One entry per CDR3 protein, called by TCRdb with MiXCR from the 5' RACE reads. Here the sample spans 230,000 or so distinct CDR3 sequences, about 3.9% being singletons. The CDR3 covers 17 residues. The V segment lost 0 bases and the J segment 5 bases; nucleotides outside the gene matches: 5. Germline lookup yields CDR1 SGHRS and CDR2 YFSETQ. Here the sequenced sample was PBMCs, taken 15 days after the yellow fever booster vaccination. This sequence originates from a man aged 18 to 30 who received the YFV17D yellow fever vaccine. This rearrangement joins TRBV5-1 to TRBJ2-3; TRBD2 aligns across 14 bases. DNA for the CDR3: TGCGCCAGCAGCTTGGGACTAGCGGGGGGGCCGAGAGATACGCAGTATTTT. Protein: CASSLGLAGGPRDTQYF.